This entry features one T cell receptor (beta chain) sequence. Clones were sequenced by immunoSEQ multiplex PCR, and TCRdb holds only the in-frame ones, with some missing. The sample contains 65,000 to 85,000 clones, 94% of which appear only once. This entry belongs to a study of T cell changes during pregnancy in multiple sclerosis. This CDR3 is 13 amino acids long. Unmatched junction bases numbered 14, after V lost 8 bases and J lost 11 bases. CDR1 and CDR2 from the germline V gene are MNHEY and SMNVEV (reference sequence). Specimen: CD4+ T cells from peripheral blood mononuclear cells, collected after pregnancy. The V and J genes are TRBV27 and TRBJ1-1; 7 nucleotides line up with TRBD1. The receptor comes from a female donor with multiple sclerosis, enrolled in a pregnancy study. The CDR3 here is CASGRQGLLGAFF. The CDR3 DNA reads as TGTGCCAGCGGCCGACAGGGCCTCCTCGGGGCTTTCTTT.